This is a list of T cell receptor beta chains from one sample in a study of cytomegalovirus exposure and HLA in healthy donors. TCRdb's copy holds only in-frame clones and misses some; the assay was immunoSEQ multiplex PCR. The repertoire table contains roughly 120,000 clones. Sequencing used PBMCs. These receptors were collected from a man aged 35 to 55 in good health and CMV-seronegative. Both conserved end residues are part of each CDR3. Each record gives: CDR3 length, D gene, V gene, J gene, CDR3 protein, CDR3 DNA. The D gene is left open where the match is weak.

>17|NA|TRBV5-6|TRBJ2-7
CASSRRGGAFGSYEQYF
TGTGCCAGCAGTAGGCGTGGAGGGGCCTTTGGATCCTACGAGCAGTACTTC
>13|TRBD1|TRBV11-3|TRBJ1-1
CASRNRGDTEAFF
TGTGCCAGCAGGAACAGGGGAGACACTGAAGCTTTCTTT
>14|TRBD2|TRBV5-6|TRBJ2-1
CASSLRAGGGEQFF
TGTGCCAGCAGCCTACGAGCGGGAGGGGGTGAGCAGTTCTTC
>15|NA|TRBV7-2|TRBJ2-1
CASSLAVAPYNEQFF
TGTGCCAGCAGCTTAGCGGTAGCTCCCTACAATGAGCAGTTCTTC
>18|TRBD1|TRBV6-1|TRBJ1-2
CASSEPGRVGQGNYGYTF
TGTGCCAGCAGTGAACCGGGACGAGTGGGACAGGGAAACTATGGCTACACCTTC
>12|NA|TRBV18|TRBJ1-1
CASSPYAGQAFF
TGTGCCAGCTCACCATACGCGGGGCAAGCTTTCTTT
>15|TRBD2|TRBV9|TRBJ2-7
CASSVGGDYLYEQYF
TGTGCCAGCAGCGTAGGCGGGGACTACCTTTACGAGCAGTACTTC
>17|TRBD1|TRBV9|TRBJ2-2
CASSVAAGQGDTGELFF
TGTGCCAGCAGCGTAGCTGCGGGACAGGGGGACACCGGGGAGCTGTTTTTT
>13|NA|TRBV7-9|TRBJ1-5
CASSLETGQPQHF
TGTGCCAGCAGCTTAGAAACGGGTCAGCCCCAGCATTTT
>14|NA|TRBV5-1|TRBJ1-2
CASSLDPAGYGYTF
TGCGCCAGCAGCTTGGACCCCGCGGGCTATGGCTACACCTTC